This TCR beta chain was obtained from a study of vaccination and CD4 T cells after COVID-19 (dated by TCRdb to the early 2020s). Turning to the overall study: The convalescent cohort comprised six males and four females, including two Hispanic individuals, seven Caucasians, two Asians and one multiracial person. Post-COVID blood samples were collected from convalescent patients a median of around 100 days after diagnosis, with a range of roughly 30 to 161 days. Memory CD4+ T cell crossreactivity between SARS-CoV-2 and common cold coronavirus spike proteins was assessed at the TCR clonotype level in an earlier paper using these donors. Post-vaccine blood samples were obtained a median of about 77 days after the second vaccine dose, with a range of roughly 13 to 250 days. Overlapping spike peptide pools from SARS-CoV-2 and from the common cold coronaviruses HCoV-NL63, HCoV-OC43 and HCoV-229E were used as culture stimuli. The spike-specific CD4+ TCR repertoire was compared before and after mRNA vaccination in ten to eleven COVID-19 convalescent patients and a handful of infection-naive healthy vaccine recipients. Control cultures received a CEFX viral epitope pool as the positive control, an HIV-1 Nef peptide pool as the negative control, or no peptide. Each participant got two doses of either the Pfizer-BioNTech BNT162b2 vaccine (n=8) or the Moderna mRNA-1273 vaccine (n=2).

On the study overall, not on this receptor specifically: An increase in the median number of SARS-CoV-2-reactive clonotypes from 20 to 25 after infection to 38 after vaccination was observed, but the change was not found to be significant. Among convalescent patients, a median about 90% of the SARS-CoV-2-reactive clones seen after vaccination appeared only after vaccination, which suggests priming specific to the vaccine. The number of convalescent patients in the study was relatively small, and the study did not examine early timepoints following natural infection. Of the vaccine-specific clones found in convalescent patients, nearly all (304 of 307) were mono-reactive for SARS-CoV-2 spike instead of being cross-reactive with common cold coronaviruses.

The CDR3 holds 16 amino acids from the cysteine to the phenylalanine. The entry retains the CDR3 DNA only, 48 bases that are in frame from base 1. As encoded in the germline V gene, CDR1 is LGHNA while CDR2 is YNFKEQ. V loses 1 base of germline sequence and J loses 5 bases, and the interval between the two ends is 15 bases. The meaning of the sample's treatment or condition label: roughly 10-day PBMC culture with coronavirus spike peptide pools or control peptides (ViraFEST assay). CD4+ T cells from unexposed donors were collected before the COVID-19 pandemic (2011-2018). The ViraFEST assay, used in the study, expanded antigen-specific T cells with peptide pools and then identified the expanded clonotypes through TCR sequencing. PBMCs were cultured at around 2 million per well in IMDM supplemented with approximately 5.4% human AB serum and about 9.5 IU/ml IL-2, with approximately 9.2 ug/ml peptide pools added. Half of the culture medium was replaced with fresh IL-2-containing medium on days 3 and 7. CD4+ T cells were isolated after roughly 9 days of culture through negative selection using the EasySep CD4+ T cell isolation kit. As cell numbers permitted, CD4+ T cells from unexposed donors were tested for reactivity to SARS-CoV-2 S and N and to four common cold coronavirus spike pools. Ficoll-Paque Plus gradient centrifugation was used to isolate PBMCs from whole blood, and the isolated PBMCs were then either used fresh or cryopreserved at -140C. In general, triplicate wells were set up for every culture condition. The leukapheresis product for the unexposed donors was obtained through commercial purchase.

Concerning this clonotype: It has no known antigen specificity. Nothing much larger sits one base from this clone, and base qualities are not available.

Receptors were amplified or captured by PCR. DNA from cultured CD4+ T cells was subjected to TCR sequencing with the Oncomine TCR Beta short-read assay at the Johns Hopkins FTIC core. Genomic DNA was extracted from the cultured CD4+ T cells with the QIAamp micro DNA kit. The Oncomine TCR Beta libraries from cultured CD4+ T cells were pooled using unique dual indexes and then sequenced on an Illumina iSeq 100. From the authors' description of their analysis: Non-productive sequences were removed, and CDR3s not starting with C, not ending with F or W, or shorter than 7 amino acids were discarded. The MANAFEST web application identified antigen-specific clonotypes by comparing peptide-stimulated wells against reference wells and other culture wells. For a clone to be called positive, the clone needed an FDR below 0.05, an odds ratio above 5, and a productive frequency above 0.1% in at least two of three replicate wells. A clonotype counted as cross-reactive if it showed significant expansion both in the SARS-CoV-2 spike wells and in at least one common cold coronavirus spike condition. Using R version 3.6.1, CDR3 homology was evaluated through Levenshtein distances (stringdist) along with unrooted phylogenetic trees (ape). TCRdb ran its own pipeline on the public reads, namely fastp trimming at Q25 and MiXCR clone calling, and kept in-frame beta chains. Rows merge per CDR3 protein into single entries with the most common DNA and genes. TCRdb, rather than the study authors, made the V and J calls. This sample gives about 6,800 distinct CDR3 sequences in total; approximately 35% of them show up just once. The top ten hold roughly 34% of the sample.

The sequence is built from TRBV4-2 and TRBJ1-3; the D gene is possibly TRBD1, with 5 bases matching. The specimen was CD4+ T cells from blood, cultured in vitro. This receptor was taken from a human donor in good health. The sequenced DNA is TGTGCCAGCAGCCAAGGAGGGGAGGGGCGCCGAAACACCATATATTTT. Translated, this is CASSQGGEGRRNTIYF.